This TCR beta chain was documented in a study of cytomegalovirus exposure and HLA in healthy donors. Donors were ostensibly healthy at sampling, although undocumented immune exposures were probable. The germline CDR1 and CDR2 sequences are SGHRS and YFSETQ. CDR3 length: 19 amino acids. Trimming took off 0 bases at V and 4 bases at J, with 25 bases between the two ends. In the PCR, 60 Vbeta and 13 Jbeta primers were used. The protocol was immunoSEQ multiplex PCR, while the TCRdb copy is restricted to in-frame clones and leaves out a portion. In the table there are 130,000 to 150,000 clones, around 75% of which are singletons. Remarks on this clone: Antigen: not known.

Study results and limitations: What TCR beta sequences reportedly achieved was accurate prediction of HLA-A and HLA-B alleles in most subjects.

This sequence joins TRBV5-1 and TRBJ1-1, with D perhaps TRBD1 (5 bases). The sequenced material came from PBMCs. The clonotype comes from a woman aged 25 to 39 in good health and CMV-seronegative. This chain's CDR3 is CASSLVIDRQSFTLTEAFF. The CDR3 DNA is TGCGCCAGCAGCTTGGTTATCGACAGACAATCCTTTACACTCACTGAAGCTTTCTTT.